One and the same sample provided the 7 T cell receptor beta chains below, sequenced in a study of cytomegalovirus exposure and HLA in healthy donors (dated by TCRdb to about 2017). Receptors were amplified or captured by the immunoSEQ multiplex PCR assay. For the multiplex PCR, a mixture combining 60 forward primers for TCR Vbeta segments and 13 reverse primers for TCR Jbeta segments was used. What TCRdb holds here is the immuneACCESS table cut down to in-frame rearrangements. Part of the clones is not present; checked against another copy, under half of the missing clones reflect an unresolved V gene, and the others are unexplained. The sample records roughly 190,000 clones, about 62% of which are singletons. Around 2.9% of the sample is taken by the ten largest. Material for sequencing was PBMCs. These TCRs come from a man aged 40-49 years in good health and CMV-seronegative.

This chain joins TRBV15 and TRBJ2-2; 8 bases are a match to TRBD1. Trimming at V came to 6 bases and at J to 5 bases, leaving 5 bases not matched to a gene. The CDR3 consists of 14 residues. Germline CDR1 is LNHNV and CDR2 is YYDKDF (reference sequence). The CDR3 loop is CATSGQGRTGELFF. The CDR3 coding sequence is TGTGCCACCAGTGGACAGGGTAGGACCGGGGAGCTGTTTTTT.

The CDR3, as DNA: TGTGCCAGCATTCAGAACAGGGCAGATACGCAGTATTTT. Translating it yields CASIQNRADTQYF. The V call is TRBV2, the J call TRBJ2-3, with D maybe TRBD1 (6 bases). V lost 7 bases, J lost 4 bases, and 12 bases lay in between. Germline V lookup: CDR1 SNHLY, CDR2 FYNNEI. The CDR3 loop spans 13 amino acids.

In its sample, this clone was seen a few times. This chain links TRBV6-5 with TRBJ2-1; D possibly corresponds to TRBD1 (6 bases). Trimming removed 1 base from V and 6 bases from J, with 13 bases in between. The germline V gene encodes CDR1 MNHEY and CDR2 SVGAGI. The CDR3 is 15 residues long. The CDR3 protein is CASSYWTDTPNEQFF. The CDR3 DNA sequence: TGTGCCAGCAGTTACTGGACAGATACCCCCAATGAGCAGTTCTTC.

The rearrangement uses TRBV19 and TRBJ2-5; D may be TRBD1 (6 bases). Trimming cost V 3 bases and J 2 bases, with 16 bases left between them. Germline assignment: CDR1 LNHDA and CDR2 SQIVND (reference sequence). This CDR3 is 16 amino acids long. CDR3 nucleotides: TGTGCCAGTAGTATTAGTCGGGGCCAGGGGCAAGAGACCCAGTACTTC. It is translated as CASSISRGQGQETQYF. The complete variable domain, with remaining parts taken from reference TRBV19 and TRBJ2-5, reads DGGITQSPKYLFRKEGQNVTLSCEQNLNHDAMYWYRQDPGQGLRLIYYSQIVNDFQKGDIAEGYSVSREKKESFPLTVTSAQKNPTAFYLCASSISRGQGQETQYFGPGTRLLVL.

The V gene is TRBV25-1, the J gene TRBJ2-7; 9 nucleotides agree with TRBD1. CDR1 and CDR2 (germline): MGHDK, SYGVNS. This CDR3 region has 17 residues. After removal of 7 bases from V and 1 base from J, the junction contained 14 bases not matched to a gene. In nucleotides, the CDR3 is TGTGCCAGCACCCCGAGGTCTGGGACAGGGAATTCCTACGAGCAGTACTTC. This encodes CASTPRSGTGNSYEQYF.

The CDR3 here is CATSSRTGSYEQYF. Written as DNA, the CDR3 is TGTGCCACCAGCAGTCGGACAGGCTCTTACGAGCAGTACTTC. The V call is TRBV15, the J call TRBJ2-7; 7 bases line up with TRBD1. This CDR3 spans 14 amino acids. Germline loops: CDR1 LNHNV, CDR2 YYDKDF (reference sequence). Trimming removed 3 bases from V and 4 bases from J; junction bases left unmatched: 6.

This chain connects TRBV5-6 to TRBJ2-2, with D possibly TRBD1 on 6 matching bases. The V gene lost 4 bases and the J gene lost 4 bases, with 17 bases spanning the gap. Germline CDR1 and CDR2: SGHDT and YYEEEE. The CDR3 has 16 amino acids. CDR3 DNA sequence: TGTGCCAGCAGCCCGGGGACACTCTCGGGCACCGGGGAGCTGTTTTTT. Its translation: CASSPGTLSGTGELFF.